This T cell receptor beta chain derives from a study of T cells in tuberculosis. Findings of the study overall: Active tuberculosis patients had shorter CDR3-alpha; the beta difference was nonsignificant. Active tuberculosis alpha repertoires lay closer to GMM-specific TCRs than controls'. A GMM-specific repertoire classifier reached approximately 84% accuracy, AUROC over 0.85.

As concerns this clone: Its cognate antigen is unknown.

On average about 100,000 T cells per donor were immunosequenced. The repertoire was sequenced with immunoSEQ multiplex PCR; TCRdb's copy has only in-frame clones and lacks some. This table has roughly 33,000 clones, roughly 92% appearing once. Germline assignment: CDR1 SGHRS and CDR2 YFSETQ. This CDR3 has 16 residues. The germline V and J ends were trimmed by 0 bases and 1 base, with 14 bases remaining between them. The chain employs TRBV5-1 and TRBJ2-7; weak D call: TRBD2 (6 bases). Sequencing was carried out using PBMCs. The TCR originated in a donor between 5 and 29 years old with latent tuberculosis or without tuberculosis infection. CDR3 in amino acids: CASSLVGGRGSYEQYF. CDR3 in DNA: TGCGCCAGCAGCTTGGTCGGGGGTAGGGGTTCCTACGAGCAGTACTTC.